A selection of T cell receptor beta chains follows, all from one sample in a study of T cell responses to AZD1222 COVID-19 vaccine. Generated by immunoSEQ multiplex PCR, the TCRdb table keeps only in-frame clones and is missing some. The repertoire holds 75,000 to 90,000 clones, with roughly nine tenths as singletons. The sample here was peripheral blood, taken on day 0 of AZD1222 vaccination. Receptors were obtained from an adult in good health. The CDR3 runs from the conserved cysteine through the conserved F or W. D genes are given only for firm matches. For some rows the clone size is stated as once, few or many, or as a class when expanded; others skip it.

TGCGCCAGCAGCGTTAGCGGGACGAACACCGGGGAGCTGTTTTTT	CASSVSGTNTGELFF	TRBD2	.	TRBJ2-2	TRBV5-1
TGTGCCAGCAGTTACGGGCAGGGGATCTACGAGCAGTACTTC	CASSYGQGIYEQYF	.	.	TRBJ2-7	TRBV6-5
TGTGCCAGCAGCCCACGGGACAGGGGAAACGTTAATTCACCCCTCCACTTT	CASSPRDRGNVNSPLHF	TRBD1	.	TRBJ1-6	TRBV3-1/TRBV3-2
TGTGCCAGCAGTGAAACAGGGCAGGGCTACACCTTC	CASSETGQGYTF	.	.	TRBJ1-2	TRBV2
TGTGCCAGCAGTTGGCAATCAGGGGCCAACGTCCTGACTTTC	CASSWQSGANVLTF	.	once	TRBJ2-6	TRBV2
TGTGCCAGCAGCCACTGGGTTCTCCTACCGAGCTCCTACAATGAGCAGTTCTTC	CASSHWVLLPSSYNEQFF	.	.	TRBJ2-1	TRBV3-1/TRBV3-2
TGTGCCAGCAGCGGCCGGCAGGGGGCCCACGAGCAGTACTTC	CASSGRQGAHEQYF	TRBD1	.	TRBJ2-7	TRBV5-5
TGTGCCAGCAGTTTAAATTCGGACAGCTCCTATGGCTACACCTTC	CASSLNSDSSYGYTF	.	.	TRBJ1-2	TRBV27
TGTGCCAGCAGCGTATCCGGTAACTATGGCTACACCTTC	CASSVSGNYGYTF	.	.	TRBJ1-2	TRBV9
TGTGCCAGCAGCTTTGAAAGGAAGAACACTGAAGCTTTCTTT	CASSFERKNTEAFF	.	.	TRBJ1-1	TRBV5-6
TGTGCCAGCCAACTCACAGGGGATACCTACGAGCAGTACTTC	CASQLTGDTYEQYF	TRBD1	.	TRBJ2-7	TRBV27
TGTGCCAGTACGGCTGGACAGGGGGCGTATGGCTACACCTTC	CASTAGQGAYGYTF	TRBD1	.	TRBJ1-2	TRBV19
TGTGCCACCAGTATAGGGAAGGGGGAAAAACTGTTTTTT	CATSIGKGEKLFF	.	.	TRBJ1-4	TRBV15
TGTGCCAGCAGGGGACAGGAAAAAGCTGGAAACACCATATATTTT	CASRGQEKAGNTIYF	TRBD1	.	TRBJ1-3	TRBV28
TGTGCCAGCAGCTTCACAGGGGGCCTTAGCAATCAGCCCCAGCATTTT	CASSFTGGLSNQPQHF	TRBD1	.	TRBJ1-5	TRBV7-2
TGTGCCAGCAGTTTATTATCTTCGGCTCAGCCCCAGCATTTT	CASSLLSSAQPQHF	.	.	TRBJ1-5	TRBV28
TGTGCCAGCATCAGGATGGGGGAAGCTTTCTTT	CASIRMGEAFF	.	once	TRBJ1-1	TRBV6-5
TGTGCCAGTAGTATTAGCTACCTCACCGGGGAGCTGTTTTTT	CASSISYLTGELFF	.	.	TRBJ2-2	TRBV19
TGCGCCAGCAGCCAAGATCCCCGTCAGGCAGGGCGTGAAAAACTGTTTTTT	CASSQDPRQAGREKLFF	.	once	TRBJ1-4	TRBV4-3
TGTGCCAGTAGTCTCCACACCAGTGTTAACTATGGCTACACCTTC	CASSLHTSVNYGYTF	.	.	TRBJ1-2	TRBV19
TGTGCCAGCTGTTACATCCTTAATTCACCCCTCCACTTT	CASCYILNSPLHF	.	.	TRBJ1-6	TRBV6-6
TGTGCCAGCAGTTTTTCACAGGGCCAAAAGTCCTACGAGCAGTACTTC	CASSFSQGQKSYEQYF	.	.	TRBJ2-7	TRBV27
TGTGCCAGCAGTTACGGGCAGCGGGGGCCAACCTACGAGCAGTACTTC	CASSYGQRGPTYEQYF	TRBD2	.	TRBJ2-7	TRBV6-2/TRBV6-3
TGTGCCAGCAGCGCTTCAGCGGGGGGGTTTATTCAAGAGACCCAGTACTTC	CASSASAGGFIQETQYF	TRBD2	.	TRBJ2-5	TRBV13
TGCGCCAGCAGCCAAGTTGTCGGGCCGACCTACGAGCAGTACTTC	CASSQVVGPTYEQYF	.	.	TRBJ2-7	TRBV4-1
TGTGCCAGCAAGGGCCAAGGGGGCTTTTACGGCACTGAAGCTTTCTTT	CASKGQGGFYGTEAFF	TRBD1	.	TRBJ1-1	TRBV27
TGTGCCAGCAGCCAAAGTAGGGTTGGTGGCTACACCTTC	CASSQSRVGGYTF	.	once	TRBJ1-2	TRBV3-1/TRBV3-2
TGCAGTGCGCCGAGGGGTAACGAGCAGTTCTTC	CSAPRGNEQFF	.	.	TRBJ2-1	TRBV20-1
TGTGCCAGCAGCTTCACAGGCAGCACAGATACGCAGTATTTT	CASSFTGSTDTQYF	.	.	TRBJ2-3	TRBV7-9
TGTGCCAGCACCAACGACGGTTACAATCAGCCCCAGCATTTT	CASTNDGYNQPQHF	.	.	TRBJ1-5	TRBV2
TGTGCCAGCAGTTTAAGAGGGCCGGGACTAGCGGGGTTAGATACGCAGTATTTT	CASSLRGPGLAGLDTQYF	TRBD2	once	TRBJ2-3	TRBV28
TGTGCCAGCAGTTTTGGGGTGAGCAGTTTCTTT	CASSFGVSSFF	.	.	TRBJ1-1	TRBV28
TGTGCCAGCAGTGGGGGGTTCCGCGGGGGAACCAACAATGAGCAGTTCTTC	CASSGGFRGGTNNEQFF	TRBD2	.	TRBJ2-1	TRBV6-1
TGTGCCAGCAGAGTAAGTACAGATACGCAGTATTTT	CASRVSTDTQYF	.	.	TRBJ2-3	TRBV21-1
TGTGCCAGCAGCAAAGGGGGACCGCTTCCGGACACTGAAGCTTTCTTT	CASSKGGPLPDTEAFF	.	.	TRBJ1-1	TRBV21-1
TGTGCCAGCAGTTTATATCTAGCCGGGTACCAAGAGACCCAGTACTTC	CASSLYLAGYQETQYF	.	.	TRBJ2-5	TRBV28
TGTGCCAGCAGCCAAGTCGACAGGGACTATGGCTACACCTTC	CASSQVDRDYGYTF	TRBD1	.	TRBJ1-2	TRBV14
TGCAGCGTTGGGGCGGACTCTGGAAACACCATATATTTT	CSVGADSGNTIYF	.	.	TRBJ1-3	TRBV29-1
TGTGCCAGCAGTTCCCCCGCGGCTCCGGTCGGTTACGAGCAGTACTTC	CASSSPAAPVGYEQYF	.	.	TRBJ2-7	TRBV28
TGTGCCAGCAGTGAGGGAATACAGGGAAACTATGGCTACACCTTC	CASSEGIQGNYGYTF	.	.	TRBJ1-2	TRBV2
TGTGCCTGGAGTGTATGGCGGGACCACCTCCACTTT	CAWSVWRDHLHF	.	.	TRBJ1-6	TRBV30
TGTGCCAGCAGTGAAGCGCTTCTGAATCAGCCCCAGCATTTT	CASSEALLNQPQHF	.	.	TRBJ1-5	TRBV6-1
TGCGCCAGCAGCTCTGACCCCGGGACAGGGAGGACAAACACCATATATTTT	CASSSDPGTGRTNTIYF	TRBD1	.	TRBJ1-3	TRBV5-1
TGTGCCAGCAGCCACTGGGGACTGTTCCAAGAGACCCAGTACTTC	CASSHWGLFQETQYF	.	.	TRBJ2-5	TRBV3-1/TRBV3-2
TGTGCCAGCAATCCGGGGGTGGCCGGGGAGCTGTTTTTT	CASNPGVAGELFF	.	.	TRBJ2-2	TRBV12-3/TRBV12-4